The clone carrying this T cell receptor beta chain was seen once. PCR primers comprised 60 Vbeta and 13 Jbeta primers. The protocol was immunoSEQ multiplex PCR, while the TCRdb copy is restricted to in-frame clones and leaves out a portion. The table has more than 100,000 clones, approximately 77% seen once. The entry originates in a study of cytomegalovirus exposure and HLA in healthy donors. The receptor's source is a woman in her thirties or forties in good health and CMV-seronegative. The source material was PBMCs.

CDR3 coding DNA: TGCGCCAGCAGCCAACAGGGGACGGCTGAAGCTTTCTTT. As protein: CASSQQGTAEAFF. The V and J genes are TRBV4-1 and TRBJ1-1; tentatively, D is TRBD1 (6 bases). V dropped 2 bases and J dropped 6 bases, with 10 bases sitting between them. The germline V gene encodes CDR1 MGHRA and CDR2 YSYEKL. The CDR3 is 13 amino acids.